This TCR beta chain was sequenced in a study of blood T cell repertoires in COVID-19. V lost 6 bases and J lost 4, with 21 bases in between. There are 16 residues in the CDR3. Germline CDR1 is KGHSH and CDR2 is LQKENI. Some clones are missing from TCRdb's copy, which holds only in-frame ones; the method was immunoSEQ multiplex PCR. The data contain 150,000 to 200,000 clones, around 85% of them singletons. The gene calls are TRBV18 and TRBJ1-1, with D possibly matching TRBD1 (5 bases). This sequence originates from a man aged 60 to 69 with acute or convalescent COVID-19. Sequenced material: peripheral blood. CDR3 protein: CASSWRTGEVGTEAFF. CDR3 DNA sequence: TGTGCCAGCTCGTGGAGGACGGGGGAGGTTGGCACTGAAGCTTTCTTT.